These 31 T cell receptor beta chains came from one sample sequenced in a study of OX40 agonist ivuxolimab in advanced cancers. Produced via immunoSEQ multiplex PCR; TCRdb's table is partial and in-frame only. The sample consists of approximately 24,000 clones, around 85% of them appearing once. This specimen consisted of CD4+ or CD8+ T cells sorted from blood, obtained in a trial of the OX40 agonist ivuxolimab. The receptors come from an adult with an advanced solid tumor such as melanoma, head and neck, liver or kidney cancer.

V is TRBV5-4 and J is TRBJ2-1, with TRBD1 as a possible D gene (5 bases). CDR1 is SGHNT and CDR2 is YYREEE in the germline V gene (reference sequence). Between the trimmed V and J ends, which lost 4 bases and 6 bases, there was a span of 14 bases. The CDR3 is made up of 14 amino acids. As DNA, the CDR3 is TGTGCCAGCAGCCCAAATGGGGCTTTCAATGAGCAGTTCTTC. Amino acids: CASSPNGAFNEQFF.

The chain carries TRBV5-1 and TRBJ2-3; TRBD1 matches 10 bases. Germline assignment: CDR1 SGHRS and CDR2 YFSETQ. This CDR3 region has 16 residues. V shed 4 bases, J shed 2 bases, and the junction held 7 bases outside the gene matches. The CDR3, as DNA: TGCGCCAGCAGCCCGGGACAGGGGTATGTCACAGATACGCAGTATTTT. Encoded protein: CASSPGQGYVTDTQYF. Full variable domain (missing parts from reference TRBV5-1 and TRBJ2-3): KAGVTQTPRYLIKTRGQQVTLSCSPISGHRSVSWYQQTPGQGLQFLFEYFSETQRNKGNFPGRFSGRQFSNSRSEMNVSTLELGDSALYLCASSPGQGYVTDTQYFGPGTRLTVL.

The chain combines TRBV4-3 with TRBJ1-2; D might be TRBD1 (5 bases). This CDR3 has 16 amino acids. The V gene's germline CDR1 is LGHNA and CDR2 YSLEER. V lost 0 bases to trimming and J lost 4 bases, with 15 bases between them. The CDR3 here is CASSQDYSGPAYGYTF. The CDR3 DNA is TGCGCCAGCAGCCAAGATTACTCGGGACCGGCCTATGGCTACACCTTC.

The rearrangement joins TRBV30 to TRBJ1-6; no firm D call. Trimming cost V 3 bases and J 8 bases, with 14 bases left between them. CDR1 GTSNPN and CDR2 SVGIG come from the germline V gene (reference sequence). The CDR3 is made up of 14 amino acids. CDR3 nucleotide sequence: TGTGCCTGGAGCTACGGAGAGGTTGATTCACCCCTCCACTTT. Translating gives CAWSYGEVDSPLHF.

Worth noting for this clone: One junction end disagrees with the germline gene, perhaps due to a read error. The chain recombines TRBV28 with TRBJ2-5, with D perhaps matching TRBD2 (5 bases). CDR1 is MDHEN and CDR2 is SYDVKM in the germline V gene. The CDR3 has 13 amino acids. CDR3 sequence reads: CVSSLLEGETQYF. CDR3 nucleotide sequence: TGTGTCAGCAGTTTATTAGAGGGAGAGACCCAGTACTTC.

This chain connects TRBV6-1 to TRBJ2-7; D not resolved. This CDR3 region has 11 residues. Germline assignment: CDR1 MNHNS and CDR2 SASEGT. Trimming removed 8 bases at V and 2 bases at J, with 7 bases between. The CDR3 coding sequence is TGTGCCAGCGGGTCGGCCTACGAGCAGTACTTC. This sequence encodes CASGSAYEQYF.

This clone came up a few times. This chain joins TRBV20-1 and TRBJ2-1, with a weak D call TRBD2 (5 bases). Germline V lookup: CDR1 DFQATT, CDR2 SNEGSKA (reference sequence). CDR3 size: 11 residues. Between the trimmed V and J ends, which lost 5 bases and 4 bases, there was a span of 6 bases. The chain's CDR3 is CSAREYNEQFF. The CDR3 DNA follows: TGCAGTGCTCGGGAATACAATGAGCAGTTCTTC.

The chain couples TRBV6-5 to TRBJ2-1, with a possible D match to TRBD2 (5 bases). CDR1 is MNHEY, CDR2 SVGAGI, per germline. CDR3 length equals 14 residues. Between the trimmed V and J ends, which lost 2 bases and 10 bases, there was a span of 15 bases. CDR3 DNA sequence: TGTGCCAGCAGTTACCAGGACTCTACCACCGAGCAGTTCTTC. This translates into CASSYQDSTTEQFF.

The rearrangement links TRBV4-3 to TRBJ2-7; D is uncertain. This CDR3 has 15 amino acids. The V gene lost 0 bases and the J gene lost 2 bases, with 11 bases spanning the gap. Germline V lookup: CDR1 LGHNA, CDR2 YSLEER. The CDR3 loop is CASSQDMRKAYEQYF. DNA of the CDR3: TGCGCCAGCAGCCAAGACATGAGGAAAGCCTACGAGCAGTACTTC.

V gene TRBV15 combines with J gene TRBJ1-1; D remains unclear. CDR3 length: 12 residues. Germline V gene data show CDR1 as LNHNV and CDR2 as YYDKDF (reference sequence). V dropped 0 bases and J dropped 8 bases, with 7 bases sitting between them. The CDR3 sequence is CATSREGIEAFF. The CDR3, as DNA: TGTGCCACCAGCAGAGAGGGAATAGAAGCTTTCTTT.

The chain couples TRBV4-2 to TRBJ1-2; a weak D match, TRBD1 (6 bases). Germline V CDR1 and CDR2: LGHNA, YNFKEQ. CDR3 length equals 18 residues. V was trimmed by 4 bases and J by 6 bases, leaving 27 bases between them. The DNA of the CDR3 is TGTGCCAGCAGCCTAACCGGGCGTAACAGGGTAGTTCGGGATGGCTACACCTTC. Protein product: CASSLTGRNRVVRDGYTF.

The rearrangement uses TRBV11-2 and TRBJ2-1; 9 positions agree with TRBD1. V lost 1 base to trimming and J lost 2 bases; unmatched junction nucleotides: 9. In germline, CDR1 is SGHAT, CDR2 FQNNGV. The CDR3 runs 18 residues. The CDR3 DNA sequence: TGTGCCAGCAGCTTAGCAGACCTGGGACAGGGTCCCTACAATGAGCAGTTCTTC. Translating it yields CASSLADLGQGPYNEQFF.

The rearrangement joins TRBV5-1 to TRBJ1-2, with D unresolved. Trimming stripped 8 bases from V and 0 bases from J, with 14 bases between. Germline CDR1 is SGHRS and CDR2 is YFSETQ. CDR3 length: 14 amino acids. The CDR3 here is CARLKGLANYGYTF. CDR3 in DNA: TGCGCCAGGCTTAAAGGTCTCGCTAACTATGGCTACACCTTC.

At least ten counts were recorded for this clone. The chain combines TRBV11-2 with TRBJ2-1, with D unresolved. Germline lookup yields CDR1 SGHAT and CDR2 FQNNGV. This CDR3 has 14 amino acids. Trimming cost V 3 bases and J 4 bases, with 10 bases left between them. The chain's CDR3 is CASSFGREYNEQFF. CDR3 sequence (DNA): TGTGCCAGCAGCTTTGGGCGAGAGTACAATGAGCAGTTCTTC.

The rearrangement links TRBV15 to TRBJ2-4; D perhaps matches TRBD1 (6 bases). CDR3 length: 14 amino acids. The V gene's germline CDR1 is LNHNV and CDR2 YYDKDF (reference sequence). V lost 1 base and J 5 bases, leaving 9 bases between the germline ends. The CDR3 reads CATSRVGAENIQYF. CDR3 bases: TGTGCCACCAGCAGAGTGGGGGCGGAAAACATTCAGTACTTC.

The chain joins TRBV1 to TRBJ2-7. TRBV1 is recorded as a pseudogene. CDR3 length: 14 amino acids. Written as DNA, the CDR3 is TGCACCAGCAGCCAAGTCTCCGTCCCCAACGAGCAGTACTTC. Its translation is CTSSQVSVPNEQYF.

In regard to this clone: Mismatch with germline at one junction end may stem from a read error. The chain joins TRBV5-1 to TRBJ2-7, with 7 bases matching TRBD1. The CDR3 sequence is 15 residues long. CDR1 SGHRS and CDR2 YFSETQ come from the germline V gene. The CDR3: CASSHTDRVSYEQYF. The CDR3 coding sequence is TGTGCCAGCAGTCACACTGACAGGGTCTCCTACGAGCAGTACTTC.

The rearrangement uses TRBV6-5 and TRBJ2-7; TRBD2 agrees at 7 bases. This CDR3 region has 14 residues. Trimming at V came to 5 bases and at J to 3 bases, leaving 7 bases not matched to a gene. From germline, CDR1 is MNHEY and CDR2 SVGAGI. The CDR3 loop reads CASSQLTSHYEQYF. In nucleotides, the CDR3 is TGTGCCAGCAGTCAACTGACTAGCCACTACGAGCAGTACTTC.

The rearrangement joins TRBV2 to TRBJ2-1, with 9 bases identical to TRBD2. The CDR3 sequence is 17 residues long. After removal of 7 bases from V and 5 bases from J, the junction contained 15 bases not matched to a gene. The germline CDR1 and CDR2 sequences are SNHLY and FYNNEI. The CDR3: CASTTRTPGLADNEQFF. In DNA, the CDR3 is TGTGCCAGCACCACCAGAACCCCGGGACTAGCAGACAATGAGCAGTTCTTC.

The chain uses TRBV19 and TRBJ1-2, with D tentatively TRBD1 (5 bases). Trimming removed 4 bases at V and 7 bases at J, with 10 bases between. The CDR3 has 12 amino acids. The germline V gene encodes CDR1 LNHDA and CDR2 SQIVND (reference sequence). DNA of the CDR3: TGTGCCAGTAGTACACCTGGGGCTGGCTACACCTTC. Its translation: CASSTPGAGYTF. Combining the CDR3 with reference TRBV19 and TRBJ1-2 gives the whole variable domain DGGITQSPKYLFRKEGQNVTLSCEQNLNHDAMYWYRQDPGQGLRLIYYSQIVNDFQKGDIAEGYSVSREKKESFPLTVTSAQKNPTAFYLCASSTPGAGYTFGSGTRLTVV.

The genes are TRBV7-2 and TRBJ2-1, with 9 bases fitting TRBD2. With V trimmed by 2 bases and J by 5 bases, 4 bases remained unmatched. The germline CDR1 and CDR2 sequences are SGHTA and FQGNSA. The CDR3 runs 15 residues. The CDR3 coding sequence is TGTGCCAGCAGCTTAATGACTAGCGGAGACAATGAGCAGTTCTTC. It is translated as CASSLMTSGDNEQFF.

The rearrangement links TRBV9 to TRBJ1-2; D not certain. CDR3 length equals 14 residues. Germline V lookup: CDR1 SGDLS, CDR2 YYNGEE. V was trimmed by 0 bases and J by 4 bases, leaving 10 bases between them. CDR3 DNA sequence: TGTGCCAGCAGCGTAGGATCCAGGTTCTATGGCTACACCTTC. Translating gives CASSVGSRFYGYTF.

This chain links TRBV15 with TRBJ2-4; D is perhaps TRBD2 (5 bases). Germline-derived CDR1 and CDR2 are LNHNV and YYDKDF (reference sequence). Between the trimmed V and J ends, which lost 0 bases and 9 bases, there was a span of 15 bases. CDR3 length: 15 residues. In DNA, the CDR3 is TGTGCCACCAGCAGAGATGTGAAGGTTGAGGGCATTCAGTACTTC. Translating gives CATSRDVKVEGIQYF.

V and J are TRBV4-1 and TRBJ2-7, with D possibly TRBD1 on 5 matching bases. The CDR3 covers 15 residues. V shed 0 bases and J shed 4 bases, with 13 bases lying between them. Germline CDR1 is MGHRA and CDR2 is YSYEKL. DNA of the CDR3: TGCGCCAGCAGCCAAGAGCAGGGTTTATCGTACGAGCAGTACTTC. This gives the protein CASSQEQGLSYEQYF.

V and J are TRBV5-6 and TRBJ2-5; D could derive from TRBD1 or TRBD2 (5 bases each). CDR1 is SGHDT and CDR2 is YYEEEE in the germline V gene. V shed 1 base and J shed 4 bases, with 14 bases lying between them. This CDR3 contains 15 residues. Here the CDR3 reads CASSLRAGARETQYF. CDR3 sequence (DNA): TGTGCCAGCAGCTTGAGGGCCGGGGCGCGAGAGACCCAGTACTTC.

The chain couples TRBV10-1 to TRBJ2-3; D possibly corresponds to TRBD1 (6 bases). The CDR3 spans 14 residues. The V and J ends lost 3 bases and 4 bases respectively, with 11 bases between them. CDR1 WNHNN and CDR2 SYGVQD come from the germline V gene (reference sequence). The CDR3 DNA sequence: TGCGCCAGCAGTGACGACAGGCTCGCAGATACGCAGTATTTT. Amino acid sequence: CASSDDRLADTQYF.

The genes are TRBV20-1 and TRBJ1-4; D is ambiguous. Germline V gene lookup returns CDR1 DFQATT and CDR2 SNEGSKA (reference sequence). This CDR3 spans 11 amino acids. V lost 3 bases, J lost 8 bases, and 7 bases lay in between. The CDR3: CSARMREKLFF. CDR3 nucleotides: TGCAGTGCTAGGATGCGGGAAAAACTGTTTTTT.

The rearrangement links TRBV15 to TRBJ2-1; a possible D gene is TRBD2 (5 bases). This CDR3 spans 17 amino acids. Germline values: CDR1 LNHNV, CDR2 YYDKDF (reference sequence). V lost 1 base and J 0 bases, leaving 13 bases between the germline ends. CDR3 amino acids: CATSRVASPSSYNEQFF. In DNA, the CDR3 is TGTGCCACCAGCAGAGTCGCTAGCCCAAGCTCCTACAATGAGCAGTTCTTC.

The genes are TRBV2 and TRBJ2-7; tentative D call: TRBD1 (5 bases). Germline CDR1 reads SNHLY; CDR2 reads FYNNEI. V shed 7 bases and J shed 0 bases, with 13 bases lying between them. The CDR3 loop spans 14 amino acids. CDR3 sequence reads: CASNQGLHSYEQYF. For the CDR3, the DNA is TGTGCCAGCAATCAGGGCCTCCACTCCTACGAGCAGTACTTC.

The V and J genes are TRBV11-2 and TRBJ2-2; no firm D call. V was clipped by 1 base and J by 4 bases, with 7 bases between them. In germline, CDR1 is SGHAT, CDR2 FQNNGV. CDR3 size: 14 residues. For the CDR3, the DNA is TGTGCCAGCAGCTTAGTTGGGCTCACCGGGGAGCTGTTTTTT. It codes for CASSLVGLTGELFF.

J is TRBJ2-5 and V is TRBV5-1; D gene uncertain. CDR3 size: 11 residues. The V and J ends lost 5 bases and 0 bases respectively, with 2 bases between them. Germline values: CDR1 SGHRS, CDR2 YFSETQ. CDR3 amino acids: CASSYQETQYF. The CDR3 DNA is TGCGCCAGCAGTTACCAAGAGACCCAGTACTTC.